This T cell receptor (beta chain) was obtained from a study of T cell repertoires in ileal Crohn's disease. Background on the study: About half of patients got postoperative therapy: 11 thiopurines, around 20 anti-TNF.

V was clipped by 5 bases and J by 8 bases; unmatched bases: 8. Germline-derived CDR1 and CDR2 are SGHTA and FQGNSA. This CDR3 comprises 13 residues. Concerning this clone: Its antigen is still unknown.

Study outcomes and limitations: Clonality above 26.8% at surgery always came with endoscopic recurrence.

About 500 nanograms of biopsy DNA per sample underwent TCRB immunosequencing. Measured with immunoSEQ multiplex PCR; TCRdb has only the in-frame clones, and not every one. Altogether about 7,400 clones are present, around 81% being singletons, with the ten largest covering about 5%. Sequencing was carried out using ileal tissue. The V and J genes are TRBV7-2 and TRBJ1-2, with 7 positions matching TRBD1. The receptor was isolated from an adult with Crohn's disease. The CDR3 region has the DNA TGTGCCAGCAGCCCGAAGACAGGGTTCGGCTACACCTTC. Encoded protein: CASSPKTGFGYTF. Full variable domain (missing parts from reference TRBV7-2 and TRBJ1-2): GAGVSQSPSNKVTEKGKDVELRCDPISGHTALYWYRQSLGQGLEFLIYFQGNSAPDKSGLPSDRFSAERTGGSVSTLTIQRTQQEDSAVYLCASSPKTGFGYTFGSGTRLTVV.